A single sample is the source of the 9 T cell receptor beta chains below, sequenced in a study of blood T cell repertoires in COVID-19 (dated by TCRdb to about 2020). Library preparation used the immunoSEQ multiplex PCR assay. TCRdb took over this immuneACCESS table, retaining in-frame rearrangements with V and J assigned. Such tables are incomplete; in checked studies, under half of the missing clones stem from an unresolved V gene, and the remainder is unexplained. A total of about 250,000 clones appear in this sample, 88% of them only once. 2.1% of the sample lies in the top ten. The specimen sequenced was peripheral blood. The receptors here all came from a middle-aged woman who had recovered from COVID-19.

The chain has TRBV2 and TRBJ1-5, with D tentatively TRBD1 (5 bases). The V end was cut by 3 bases, the J end by 4 bases, with 10 bases between. CDR3 length equals 14 residues. Germline V gene lookup returns CDR1 SNHLY and CDR2 FYNNEI. Here the CDR3 DNA reads TGTGCCAGCAGTGATAGGACACCAAATCAGCCCCAGCATTTT. Its translation: CASSDRTPNQPQHF.

The chain combines TRBV7-9 with TRBJ2-3; maybe TRBD1 (6 bases). The length of the CDR3 is 18 residues. Trimming cost V 4 bases and J 2 bases, with 22 bases left between them. Germline V CDR1 and CDR2: SEHNR, FQNEAQ (reference sequence). The CDR3 region is CASSSTTRTVRATDTQYF. The DNA of the CDR3 is TGTGCCAGCAGCTCAACTACCCGGACAGTTCGGGCCACAGATACGCAGTATTTT.

V gene TRBV6-2 or TRBV6-3 combines with J gene TRBJ2-7; 7 nucleotides line up with TRBD1. The CDR3 spans 16 residues. CDR1 MNHEY and CDR2 SVGEGT come from the germline V gene. The J segment lost 4 bases and the V segment lost 0 bases, leaving 9 bases of the junction unmatched. The DNA of the CDR3 is TGTGCCAGCAGTTACTCAGGACAGGATCTTGCGTACGAGCAGTACTTC. Translating it yields CASSYSGQDLAYEQYF.

This clone was counted only a few times. This chain links TRBV3-1 (or the pseudogene TRBV3-2) with TRBJ2-7; 7 bases agree with TRBD2. The CDR3 has 14 amino acids. Germline V gene data show CDR1 as LGHDT and CDR2 as YNNKEL (reference sequence). V trimming: 4 bases; J trimming: 3 bases; junction bases outside the gene matches: 6. The CDR3 DNA reads as TGTGCCAGCAGCCGTCAGGGAGGGAACTACGAGCAGTACTTC. It is translated as CASSRQGGNYEQYF.

The V and J genes are TRBV11-3 and TRBJ2-5; D is possibly TRBD1 (5 bases). The CDR3 is 15 residues long. Trimming stripped 3 bases from V and 1 base from J, with 12 bases between. CDR1 is SGHNT and CDR2 is YENEEA in the germline V gene. The CDR3 nucleotides read TGTGCCAGCAGCTTGGGCAGGGTTAGCCAAGAGACCCAGTACTTC. This encodes CASSLGRVSQETQYF.

V gene TRBV6-1 combines with J gene TRBJ2-2, with 14 bases that match TRBD2. V lost 4 bases, J lost 2 bases, and 3 bases stayed unmatched. Germline values: CDR1 MNHNS, CDR2 SASEGT. The CDR3 contains 17 residues. The CDR3, as DNA: TGTGCCAGCAGTGGGACTAGCGGGAGGTATAACACCGGGGAGCTGTTTTTT. Its protein is CASSGTSGRYNTGELFF.

This chain connects TRBV27 to TRBJ2-3, with TRBD1 matching 8 bases. CDR1 is MNHEY and CDR2 is SMNVEV in the germline V gene (reference sequence). V was pared by 4 bases and J by 2 bases, with 8 bases of the junction left unmatched. The CDR3 extends over 16 amino acids. The CDR3 reads CASSSSMTGDTDTQYF. CDR3 nucleotide sequence: TGTGCCAGCAGTTCAAGTATGACAGGGGACACAGATACGCAGTATTTT.

CDR3: CASSQAGGSQPQHF. DNA for the CDR3: TGTGCCAGCAGCCAAGCAGGGGGCTCTCAGCCCCAGCATTTT. V gene TRBV3-1 (or the pseudogene TRBV3-2) combines with J gene TRBJ1-5; the match to TRBD1 covers 8 bases. The V segment lost 1 base and the J segment 6 bases; nucleotides outside the gene matches: 2. Germline V gene lookup returns CDR1 LGHDT and CDR2 YNNKEL (reference sequence). The CDR3 consists of 14 residues.

The V call is TRBV4-1, the J call TRBJ1-3, with unresolved D. V lost 2 bases and J 0 bases, leaving 8 bases between the germline ends. The length of the CDR3 is 15 residues. Germline CDR1 MGHRA, CDR2 YSYEKL. The CDR3 sequence: CASSQSTGSGNTIYF. The CDR3 DNA is TGCGCCAGCAGCCAATCTACCGGCTCTGGAAACACCATATATTTT.